This TCR beta chain was obtained from a study of CXCR3-negative and CXCR3-positive naive CD8 T cells. TRB cDNA was prepared as libraries by UMI-labeled 5' RACE. From the 5' RACE reads, TCRdb lists one entry per CDR3 protein and no DNA. The sample has around 140,000 distinct CDR3 sequences. Broader study findings: CXCR3-positive naive cells had TRB CDR3s that were more hydrophobic than CXCR3-negative naive cells had. Memory cells differed in TRBV-TRBJ usage, but naive CXCR3-negative and CXCR3-positive cells had similar usage.

For this clonotype: Its antigen remains unidentified.

CDR1 and CDR2 (germline): SGHRS, YFSETQ. The CDR3 length is 16 residues. The sample comprised naive CXCR3+ CD8+ T cells from blood. Subset described: CD45RO-CCR7+CD27+CD95- naive CD8+ T cells expressing CXCR3 (TNR3+). This clonotype was obtained from a human donor in good health. Some clones in this sample may be carry-over from other donors' samples. The V gene is TRBV5-1, the J gene TRBJ2-7; as DNA is missing, the TRBD2 call by TCRdb cannot be tested. CDR3 loop: CASQLGGPSGFYEQYF.